The present TCR beta chain was sequenced within a study of T cell responses to AZD1222 COVID-19 vaccine (dated by TCRdb to the early 2020s). Context from the whole study: AZD1222 recipients given second doses at about 4 weeks or at about 12 weeks were pooled, since spike-specific TCR depth and breadth were not found to differ between the two schedules. TCR sequencing covered over 230 trial participants: 200 to 210 given two doses of AZD1222 and 26 given two doses of MenACWY control vaccine. Trial participants were enrolled into age subgroups of 18-55, 56-69 and 70-plus years, which contained roughly 150, 30 and 60 TCR-sequenced participants, respectively. The paper as a whole reports these results and caveats: CD4 TCRs associated with the vaccine covered the entire spike protein, and the dominant responses were in regions 160-218 and 743-854. Nearly half of unique spike-specific TCRs reportedly recognized epitopes outside regions mutated in the B.1.351 and B.1.1.7 variants. Conclusions about previously exposed vaccinees are limited because only a handful of AZD1222 recipients were SARS-CoV-2 seropositive at baseline. Most participants were white British and females outnumbered males, and the authors suggested that clonal diversity may have been underestimated. In the small 56-69-year group, the increase in depth fell short of significance, most likely because of low power. After two AZD1222 doses, spike-specific TCR breadth and depth were significantly higher than at day 0 and than in MenACWY recipients. Because no samples from the day 14 peak response were available, repertoires could be characterized only after the peak T cell response.

This clone was detected once. No cognate antigen has been identified for it. Base qualities are missing; no much larger clone stands one base away. The time point label on this specimen signifies: baseline before first vaccination. Samples from vaccinated people were obtained from the UK trials COV001 and COV002, which included a single-blind randomized controlled phase 2/3 trial of AZD1222 (ChAdOx1 nCoV-19) in healthy adults. For TCRbeta chain sequencing, PBMC samples from trial participants were taken at day 0 and at day 28 after the second dose. The CDR3 regions of human TCRbeta chains were analyzed by immunosequencing. As for the original processing: Repertoire TCRs were matched against a reference library of SARS-CoV-2-specific TCRs generated with the MIRA antigen-specificity platform. Breadth was defined as the fraction of unique TCRs that were SARS-CoV-2-associated. Depth was defined as the fraction of total T cells that were SARS-CoV-2-associated. Using the MIRA data, each spike-specific TCR was mapped to the spike region that the TCR reacts to and placed in a CD4 or CD8 class. Log10-transformed breadth and depth values were compared by one-way ANOVA with Sidak's multiple comparisons tests. Drawn from immuneACCESS, this table holds only the in-frame rearrangements with V and J called that TCRdb kept. Clones are partly lost; checked studies trace under half to an unresolved V gene and leave the rest unexplained. V and J calls and clone size follow that table, whereas D and trimming were derived from the DNA. The sample table shows some 120,000 clones, and roughly 88% are seen once. The ten largest account for about 1.6% of the sample.

V sheds 6 bases and J sheds 3 bases, leaving 17 bases between their ends. Taken from cysteine to phenylalanine, the CDR3 has 15 residues. Here the CDR3 DNA is all that survives: 45 bases in frame from base 1. Based on the germline V gene, the CDR1 and CDR2 sequences are SNHLY and FYNNEI. This receptor was obtained from an adult in good health. The sample in question was peripheral blood, obtained on day 0 of AZD1222 vaccination. Recombination linked TRBV2 to TRBJ1-2; the D gene is unclear. In nucleotide form, the sequence is TGTGCCAGCAGCGGCCAACGGGGAGCGGACTATGGCTACACCTTC. This codes for CASSGQRGADYGYTF.